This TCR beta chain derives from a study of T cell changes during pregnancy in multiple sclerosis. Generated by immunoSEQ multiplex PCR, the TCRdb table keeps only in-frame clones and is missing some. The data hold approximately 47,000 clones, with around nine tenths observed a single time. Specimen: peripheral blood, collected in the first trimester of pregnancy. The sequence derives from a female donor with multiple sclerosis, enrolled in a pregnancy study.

CDR3 sequence (DNA): TGTGCCAGCAGCTTGAGACAGAGCTCCTATAATTCACCCCTCCACTTT. Its protein is CASSLRQSSYNSPLHF. This chain links TRBV7-2 with TRBJ1-6; D might be TRBD1 (5 bases). V lost 3 bases to trimming and J lost 0 bases, with 9 bases between them. Germline V CDR1 and CDR2: SGHTA, FQGNSA. This CDR3 has 16 amino acids.